Listed below are T cell receptor beta chains from one sample, sequenced in a study of cytomegalovirus exposure and HLA in healthy donors. Assay used: immunoSEQ multiplex PCR; TCRdb lists only in-frame clones, some missing. The sample yields over 200,000 clones, approximately 87% seen once. The sample was PBMCs. The receptors derive from a young woman in good health and CMV-seronegative. The CDR3 runs from the conserved cysteine through the conserved F or W. The D gene is left open where the match is weak. Clone size is given for some rows only: seen once, a few or many times, or a class if the clone is expanded.

J: TRBJ2-7; V: TRBV5-6; size: once; D: -; DNA: TGTGCCAGCAGCTTGGTGGGGGGACTCTACGAGCAGTACTTC; CDR3: CASSLVGGLYEQYF
J: TRBJ1-5; V: TRBV6-1; size: -; D: TRBD1; DNA: TGTGCCAGCAGTGAAGTATATACTCGTATGGGGGACAGAGGTTTT; CDR3: CASSEVYTRMGDRGF
J: TRBJ2-1; V: TRBV5-1; size: -; D: TRBD1; DNA: TGCGCCAGCAGCGCCCGACCGGGACAGGGAGCAAGTGAGCAGTTCTTC; CDR3: CASSARPGQGASEQFF
J: TRBJ2-7; V: TRBV6-1; size: -; D: TRBD1; DNA: TGTGCCAGCAGTGACGGACAGGGAGCCTTCTACGAGCAGTACTTC; CDR3: CASSDGQGAFYEQYF
J: TRBJ1-2; V: TRBV5-6; size: -; D: -; DNA: TGTGCCAGCAGTGCGGGAAACTATGGCTACACCTTC; CDR3: CASSAGNYGYTF
J: TRBJ2-2; V: TRBV15; size: -; D: -; DNA: TGTGCCACCAGCAGAGATCCCACCGGGGAGCTGTTTTTT; CDR3: CATSRDPTGELFF
J: TRBJ2-7; V: TRBV11-2; size: -; D: -; DNA: TGTGCCAGCAGCGATACCTACGAGCAGTACTTC; CDR3: CASSDTYEQYF
J: TRBJ2-2; V: TRBV5-5; size: once; D: -; DNA: TGTGCCAGCAGCTTGGGTGCCGGGGAGCTGTTTTTT; CDR3: CASSLGAGELFF
J: TRBJ2-1; V: TRBV29-1; size: -; D: TRBD2; DNA: TGCAGCGTTGGCGGCGGGGGGCAGTACAATGAGCAGTTCTTC; CDR3: CSVGGGGQYNEQFF
J: TRBJ1-2; V: TRBV28; size: -; D: TRBD1; DNA: TGTGCCAGCAGTTACAGGGGGCGATTCCGCTATGGCTACACCTTC; CDR3: CASSYRGRFRYGYTF
J: TRBJ1-3; V: TRBV2; size: -; D: -; DNA: TGTGCCAGCAGTGAGTGGACTGTTAGCTCTGGAAACACCATATATTTT; CDR3: CASSEWTVSSGNTIYF
J: TRBJ2-7; V: TRBV7-8; size: -; D: TRBD1; DNA: TGTGCCAGCAGCCCTGACAGGGGCGAGCAGTACTTC; CDR3: CASSPDRGEQYF
J: TRBJ2-5; V: TRBV6-6; size: -; D: -; DNA: TGTGCCAGCAGTTACTCGAGGGATTTAGAGACCCAGTACTTC; CDR3: CASSYSRDLETQYF
J: TRBJ2-4; V: TRBV6-1; size: once; D: -; DNA: TGTGCCAGCAGTGACGTAATGAGGAACCCTCCGGACTTC; CDR3: CASSDVMRNPPDF
J: TRBJ2-7; V: TRBV7-3; size: -; D: -; DNA: TGTGCCAGCAGCTTAAGAGACCAATTCTCCTACGAGCAGTACTTC; CDR3: CASSLRDQFSYEQYF
J: TRBJ2-7; V: TRBV4-2; size: -; D: -; DNA: TGTGCCAGCAGCCAAGACCTAAAAGAGGAGCAGTACTTC; CDR3: CASSQDLKEEQYF
J: TRBJ1-1; V: TRBV5-1; size: few; D: -; DNA: TGCGCCAGCAGCTCTGATGGGGGTGGGACTGAAGCTTTCTTT; CDR3: CASSSDGGGTEAFF
J: TRBJ2-2; V: TRBV6-5; size: -; D: -; DNA: TGTGCCAGCAGTTACGATGGGTACCGCGGGGAGCTGTTTTTT; CDR3: CASSYDGYRGELFF
J: TRBJ2-7; V: TRBV6-5; size: -; D: -; DNA: TGTGCCAGCAGTTACGGGGACGAGCAGTACTTC; CDR3: CASSYGDEQYF
J: TRBJ1-3; V: TRBV4-1; size: few; D: -; DNA: TGCGCCAGCAGCCAAGAGAGGAGGGGTCAGACTGGAAACACCATATATTTT; CDR3: CASSQERRGQTGNTIYF
J: TRBJ1-1; V: TRBV30; size: -; D: -; DNA: TGTGCCTGGAGTGTGAGTTGGAACACTGAAGCTTTCTTT; CDR3: CAWSVSWNTEAFF
J: TRBJ1-2; V: TRBV7-9; size: -; D: -; DNA: TGTGCCAGCAGCCGTCAGGGGTATGGCTACACCTTC; CDR3: CASSRQGYGYTF
J: TRBJ2-3; V: TRBV6-5; size: -; D: TRBD2; DNA: TGTGCCAGCAGCTCTAGCGGGGTCACAGATACGCAGTATTTT; CDR3: CASSSSGVTDTQYF
J: TRBJ1-2; V: TRBV5-1; size: once; D: -; DNA: TGCGCCAGCAGCTCAACTGCGACAGGCAACTATGGCTACACCTTC; CDR3: CASSSTATGNYGYTF
J: TRBJ1-3; V: TRBV6-5; size: -; D: TRBD1; DNA: TGTGCCAGCAGCCAGGGACAGTTCTCAGGAAACACCATATATTTT; CDR3: CASSQGQFSGNTIYF
J: TRBJ2-1; V: TRBV5-6; size: once; D: -; DNA: TGTGCCAGCAGCTTTCTGGGCTCCTACAATGAGCAGTTCTTC; CDR3: CASSFLGSYNEQFF
J: TRBJ1-5; V: TRBV6-5; size: -; D: -; DNA: TGTGCCAGCAGTTACTCGGGTAATAGCAATCAGCCCCAGCATTTT; CDR3: CASSYSGNSNQPQHF
J: TRBJ1-1; V: TRBV4-2; size: -; D: TRBD1; DNA: TGTGCCAGCAGCCAGGGGACAGCTCGAAACACTGAAGCTTTCTTT; CDR3: CASSQGTARNTEAFF
J: TRBJ2-5; V: TRBV7-3; size: -; D: -; DNA: TGTGCCAGCAGCCCGTCCGGGTACCAAGAGACCCAGTACTTC; CDR3: CASSPSGYQETQYF
J: TRBJ1-3; V: TRBV12-5; size: -; D: -; DNA: TGTGCTAGTGACGGGGGGACCTCTGGAAACACCATATATTTT; CDR3: CASDGGTSGNTIYF
J: TRBJ2-7; V: TRBV12-2; size: -; D: -; DNA: TGTGCAAGTCGCTCACCGGGACGTCGCTTCTACGAGCAGTACTTC; CDR3: CASRSPGRRFYEQYF
J: TRBJ2-1; V: TRBV27; size: -; D: -; DNA: TGTGCCAGCTCACAGATAGATTACAATGAGCAGTTCTTC; CDR3: CASSQIDYNEQFF
J: TRBJ2-7; V: TRBV19; size: -; D: -; DNA: TGTGCCAGTAGTATCCGAGCAGGGAACTACGAGCAGTACTTC; CDR3: CASSIRAGNYEQYF
J: TRBJ2-3; V: TRBV9; size: -; D: -; DNA: TGTGCCAGCAGCGTAACCCTCACAGATACGCAGTATTTT; CDR3: CASSVTLTDTQYF
J: TRBJ2-3; V: TRBV6-1; size: -; D: TRBD2; DNA: TGTGCCAGCAGTGAGACTAGCGGGAGGGCCAGCGATACGCAGTATTTT; CDR3: CASSETSGRASDTQYF
J: TRBJ1-1; V: TRBV5-1; size: -; D: -; DNA: TGCGCCAGCATGAGTCAACCAGAACTGAACACTGAAGCTTTCTTT; CDR3: CASMSQPELNTEAFF
J: TRBJ1-2; V: TRBV5-1; size: -; D: -; DNA: TGCGCCAGCAGCGGGCTCACCGACAGGTACAATGGCTACACCTTC; CDR3: CASSGLTDRYNGYTF
J: TRBJ2-5; V: TRBV7-9; size: -; D: -; DNA: TGTGCCAGCAGCTGGGAGAGGGGTGCCGAGACCCAGTACTTC; CDR3: CASSWERGAETQYF
J: TRBJ2-1; V: TRBV11-2; size: -; D: TRBD1; DNA: TGTGCCAGCAGCCCCGACAGGGGGCCCAACAATGAGCAGTTCTTC; CDR3: CASSPDRGPNNEQFF
J: TRBJ2-5; V: TRBV11-2; size: -; D: TRBD2; DNA: TGTGCCAGCGTTACCGGGACTAGCGGGGACCAAGAGACCCAGTACTTC; CDR3: CASVTGTSGDQETQYF
J: TRBJ1-1; V: TRBV28; size: -; D: -; DNA: TGTGCCAGCAGTACCCCCTCCGGGGCTTTCTTT; CDR3: CASSTPSGAFF
J: TRBJ1-1; V: TRBV2; size: -; D: -; DNA: TGTGCCAGCAGTGGACCCTCGGCCCCTGAAGCTTTCTTT; CDR3: CASSGPSAPEAFF
J: TRBJ2-1; V: TRBV4-1; size: -; D: TRBD1; DNA: TGCGCCAGCAGCCAAGATCGGACAGGGGGCAGGTATGAGCAGTTCTTC; CDR3: CASSQDRTGGRYEQFF
J: TRBJ1-1; V: TRBV28; size: -; D: -; DNA: TGTGCCAGCAGTTTGGTGGGCAACGTTGAAGCTTTCTTT; CDR3: CASSLVGNVEAFF
J: TRBJ1-2; V: TRBV4-1; size: -; D: -; DNA: TGCGCCAGCAGCCCTGGGGCAGGCGGGAACTATGGCTACACCTTC; CDR3: CASSPGAGGNYGYTF
J: TRBJ1-3; V: TRBV7-2; size: many; D: -; DNA: TGTGCCAGCAGCTGGGCCCCTCGGGACACCATATATTTT; CDR3: CASSWAPRDTIYF
J: TRBJ1-3; V: TRBV15; size: few; D: -; DNA: TGTGCCACCAGCAGAGCCGACAGTAGCTCTGGAAACACCATATATTTT; CDR3: CATSRADSSSGNTIYF
J: TRBJ1-1; V: TRBV18; size: few; D: TRBD1; DNA: TGTGCCAGCTCCCCAGACAGGGACTTGAACACTGAAGCTTTCTTT; CDR3: CASSPDRDLNTEAFF